These 31 T cell receptor beta chains were sequenced from one sample in a study of blood T cell repertoires in COVID-19. TCRdb keeps only in-frame clones here, not all; method: immunoSEQ multiplex PCR. This sample yields roughly 35,000 clones, of which roughly 85% are seen a single time; more than 12% belongs to the top ten. Material: peripheral blood. The receptors derive from a human donor with acute or convalescent COVID-19. The donor label of this sample is uncertain.

This clone was seen more than once but under ten times. The gene calls are TRBV4-3 and TRBJ2-3; D not resolved. V lost 1 base, J lost 0 bases, and 8 bases lay in between. The CDR3 is 15 amino acids. The germline gives CDR1 LGHNA, CDR2 YSLEER. In DNA, the CDR3 is TGCGCCAGCAGCCAAGCCCCAACTAGCACAGATACGCAGTATTTT. Its protein is CASSQAPTSTDTQYF.

This chain uses TRBV10-3 with TRBJ1-5; a possible D gene is TRBD1 (6 bases). Germline values: CDR1 ENHRY, CDR2 SYGVKD. The CDR3 sequence is 13 residues long. The germline V and J ends were trimmed by 3 bases and 4 bases, with 7 bases remaining between them. This chain's CDR3 is CAISDGQNQPQHF. In DNA form, the CDR3 reads TGTGCCATCAGTGACGGACAGAATCAGCCCCAGCATTTT.

The gene calls are TRBV7-9 and TRBJ1-2; D gene ambiguous. Germline V CDR1 and CDR2: SEHNR, FQNEAQ (reference sequence). Trimming took off 5 bases at V and 2 bases at J, with 6 bases between the two ends. This CDR3 is built from 12 residues. In nucleotides, the CDR3 is TGTGCCAGCAGCCCCCCAAACTATGGCTACACCTTC. Translated: CASSPPNYGYTF.

This sequence joins TRBV28 and TRBJ2-7; 7 positions agree with TRBD1. The CDR3 totals 15 residues. Germline V lookup: CDR1 MDHEN, CDR2 SYDVKM. The J segment lost 5 bases and the V segment lost 9 bases, leaving 16 bases of the junction unmatched. The CDR3 sequence: CASKQGSRSEDEQYF. The CDR3 region has the DNA TGTGCCAGTAAACAGGGGTCCAGATCGGAAGACGAGCAGTACTTC.

The chain links TRBV7-9 to TRBJ2-7; D is possibly TRBD2 (5 bases). V lost 5 bases and J lost 5, with 13 bases in between. This CDR3 region has 13 residues. Germline values: CDR1 SEHNR, CDR2 FQNEAQ (reference sequence). The CDR3 here is CASSQYSVHEQYF. CDR3 in DNA: TGTGCCAGCAGCCAATATAGCGTCCACGAGCAGTACTTC.

The sample holds a few counts of this clone. V usage is TRBV11-2 and J usage is TRBJ1-1; 7 nucleotides line up with TRBD1. V dropped 6 bases and J dropped 4; count of bases not matched to a gene: 11. The length of the CDR3 is 15 residues. Per the germline V gene, CDR1 is SGHAT and CDR2 is FQNNGV. In nucleotides, the CDR3 is TGTGCCAGCAGTCTCTCGACAGGGCGGGGCACTGAAGCTTTCTTT. Translated: CASSLSTGRGTEAFF.

This clone was picked up a small number of times. The CDR3 here is CATSRDSGGLGFGDTQYF. CDR3 DNA: TGTGCCACCAGCAGAGATTCTGGAGGACTAGGGTTTGGAGATACGCAGTATTTT. The chain has TRBV15 and TRBJ2-3; TRBD2 aligns across 7 bases. Germline V gene lookup returns CDR1 LNHNV and CDR2 YYDKDF (reference sequence). This CDR3 has 18 residues. The V and J ends lost 0 bases and 5 bases, in that order; junction bases with no gene match: 14.

This sequence joins TRBV7-2 and TRBJ1-2; no definite D call. The CDR3 spans 15 residues. Germline CDR1 SGHTA, CDR2 FQGNSA. Deletions cut 2 bases from V and 2 bases from J, with 12 bases between. The CDR3 spells CASSLNLRENYGYTF. CDR3 nucleotide sequence: TGTGCCAGCAGCTTAAATCTTCGGGAAAACTATGGCTACACCTTC.

The V call is TRBV11-3, the J call TRBJ2-5; 8 bases map to TRBD1. In germline, CDR1 is SGHNT, CDR2 YENEEA. The V segment lost 5 bases and the J segment 5 bases; nucleotides outside the gene matches: 10. The CDR3 runs to 15 residues. The chain's CDR3 is CASSHPQGAGETQYF. CDR3 sequence (DNA): TGTGCCAGCAGCCACCCCCAGGGGGCGGGGGAGACCCAGTACTTC.

This chain uses TRBV10-3 with TRBJ2-2; D is possibly TRBD1 (7 bases). Germline CDR1 reads ENHRY; CDR2 reads SYGVKD. The CDR3 loop spans 14 amino acids. The ends were cut back, 7 bases at V and 5 bases at J, with 14 bases in the middle. The chain's CDR3 is CAITSGGRTGELFF. CDR3 DNA: TGTGCCATCACCTCAGGGGGGCGAACCGGGGAGCTGTTTTTT.

There are a few counts of this clone. The rearrangement uses TRBV28 and TRBJ1-1; no clear D. Trimming shortened V by 1 base and J by 6 bases, and 9 bases separated the two germline ends. CDR1 and CDR2 from the germline V gene are MDHEN and SYDVKM. There are 13 residues in the CDR3. CDR3 sequence reads: CASSLLDYPEAFF. The CDR3 DNA follows: TGTGCCAGCAGTTTATTAGACTATCCTGAAGCTTTCTTT.

The chain links TRBV6-6 to TRBJ2-1, with D possibly matching TRBD2 (5 bases). The germline V gene has CDR1 MNHNY and CDR2 SVGAGI (reference sequence). The V gene lost 5 bases and the J gene lost 0 bases, with 11 bases spanning the gap. CDR3 length equals 15 residues. The CDR3, as DNA: TGTGCCAGCAGTCCCTTAGCGAGCTCCTACAATGAGCAGTTCTTC. As protein: CASSPLASSYNEQFF.

The gene calls are TRBV7-9 and TRBJ2-1, with a weak D call TRBD2 (6 bases). Trimming shortened V by 2 bases and J by 6 bases, and 14 bases separated the two germline ends. Germline CDR1 is SEHNR and CDR2 is FQNEAQ (reference sequence). CDR3 length: 15 residues. The CDR3 reads CASSLRGTKRNEQFF. The DNA of the CDR3 is TGTGCCAGCAGCTTACGGGGGACCAAACGCAATGAGCAGTTCTTC. Together with reference TRBV7-9 and TRBJ2-1, the CDR3 gives the full variable domain: DTGVSQNPRHKITKRGQNVTFRCDPISEHNRLYWYRQTLGQGPEFLTYFQNEAQLEKSRLLSDRFSAERPKGSFSTLEIQRTEQGDSAMYLCASSLRGTKRNEQFFGPGTRLTVL.

The chain couples TRBV21-1 to TRBJ1-5; the table names TRBD1, a call not compared with the DNA. TRBV21-1 is assigned pseudogene status. CDR3 length: 16 residues. In DNA form, the CDR3 reads TGTGCCAGCAGCCCCCGCAGACAGGGGAAGAATCAGCCCCAGCATTTT. Amino acids: CASSPRRQGKNQPQHF.

In the case of this clone: A junction boundary mismatches the germline segment, possibly from a read error. The gene calls are TRBV5-1 and TRBJ2-2; 12 nucleotides match TRBD2. In germline, CDR1 is SGHRS, CDR2 YFSETQ. The CDR3 loop spans 17 amino acids. The CDR3 nucleotides read TGCGCCAGCAGCTTGAGTCTAGCGGGAGGGAACCCCGGGGAGCTGTTTTTT. Protein sequence: CASSLSLAGGNPGELFF.

This clone was counted once. The chain combines TRBV11-2 with TRBJ1-1; 7 positions agree with TRBD1. The CDR3 runs 13 residues. The germline CDR1 and CDR2 sequences are SGHAT and FQNNGV. After removal of 4 bases from V and 1 base from J, the junction contained 0 bases not matched to a gene. The CDR3 nucleotides are TGTGCCAGCAGCTGGACAGGGAACACTGAAGCTTTCTTT. Encoded protein: CASSWTGNTEAFF.

The chain joins TRBV7-6 to TRBJ1-1; no reliable D call. Trimming removed 2 bases from V and 4 bases from J, with 8 bases in between. This CDR3 is built from 13 residues. Germline V gene lookup returns CDR1 SGHVS and CDR2 FNYEAQ. CDR3 DNA: TGTGCCAGCAGCTTAACAGAGGGCACTGAAGCTTTCTTT. This sequence encodes CASSLTEGTEAFF.

This rearrangement joins TRBV9 to TRBJ1-1; D is unclear. The germline V gene encodes CDR1 SGDLS and CDR2 YYNGEE. This CDR3 is built from 13 residues. Trimming pared 4 bases from V and 1 base from J, leaving 8 bases between. In DNA form, the CDR3 reads TGTGCCAGCAGCTTACAGTGGAACACTGAAGCTTTCTTT. It translates to CASSLQWNTEAFF.

The CDR3 here is CASSRSGDRGLFDEKLFF. CDR3 bases: TGTGCCAGCAGTCGCTCCGGGGACAGGGGGCTGTTTGATGAAAAACTGTTTTTT. The chain is built from TRBV6-6 and TRBJ1-4; 12 nucleotides align to TRBD1. Germline V CDR1 and CDR2: MNHNY, SVGAGI (reference sequence). CDR3 size: 18 residues. Trimming removed 5 bases from V and 6 bases from J; junction bases left unmatched: 13.

V and J are TRBV2 and TRBJ2-3; the match to TRBD1 covers 8 bases. Germline V CDR1 and CDR2: SNHLY, FYNNEI. V shed 2 bases and J 3 bases; nucleotides not matched to a gene: 7. The CDR3 has 16 residues. The CDR3 DNA reads as TGTGCCAGCAGTGAAATGCGGGACAGGTTGACAGATACGCAGTATTTT. It yields the protein CASSEMRDRLTDTQYF.

The J gene is TRBJ1-3, the V gene TRBV9; D is unresolved. The V and J ends lost 0 bases and 0 bases respectively, with 7 bases between them. This CDR3 spans 15 amino acids. Per germline, CDR1 SGDLS and CDR2 YYNGEE. The chain's CDR3 is CASSVGAGSGNTIYF. Written as DNA, the CDR3 is TGTGCCAGCAGCGTAGGGGCAGGCTCTGGAAACACCATATATTTT.

As DNA, the CDR3 is TGTGCCAGTCAGGAGGGCTCTGGGGCCAACGTCCTGACTTTC. Amino acid sequence: CASQEGSGANVLTF. The chain is built from TRBV2 and TRBJ2-6; D perhaps matches TRBD2 (6 bases). Trimming shortened V by 9 bases and J by 0 bases, and 9 bases separated the two germline ends. The CDR3 is 14 amino acids. Germline CDR1 and CDR2: SNHLY and FYNNEI.

The chain has TRBV19 and TRBJ2-3, with D perhaps TRBD2 (5 bases). CDR1 is LNHDA, CDR2 SQIVND, per germline (reference sequence). Trimming stripped 5 bases from V and 3 bases from J, with 9 bases between. This CDR3 contains 13 residues. The DNA of the CDR3 is TGTGCCAGTAGTCTACGCGGGACAGATACGCAGTATTTT. It encodes CASSLRGTDTQYF.

The gene calls are TRBV10-3 and TRBJ2-7, with D tentatively TRBD1 (6 bases). V was clipped by 6 bases and J by 3 bases, with 9 bases between them. This CDR3 contains 12 residues. Germline CDR1 is ENHRY and CDR2 is SYGVKD. CDR3 sequence reads: CAIRPDSYEQYF. As DNA, the CDR3 is TGTGCCATCAGACCGGACAGCTACGAGCAGTACTTC.

The chain joins TRBV7-2 to TRBJ2-1; weak D call: TRBD2 (5 bases). Germline loops: CDR1 SGHTA, CDR2 FQGNSA. V was trimmed by 5 bases and J by 7 bases, leaving 12 bases between them. This CDR3 contains 13 residues. The CDR3 region is CASSLKTTNEQFF. DNA for the CDR3: TGTGCCAGCAGCCTCAAGACTACAAATGAGCAGTTCTTC.

This clone was detected only once. This chain links TRBV28 with TRBJ2-5; possibly TRBD2 for D (6 bases). V was trimmed by 7 bases and J by 1 base, leaving 10 bases between them. The V gene's germline CDR1 is MDHEN and CDR2 SYDVKM. This CDR3 comprises 13 residues. The CDR3 reads CASTTSSQETQYF. DNA for the CDR3: TGTGCCAGCACTACTAGCTCCCAAGAGACCCAGTACTTC.

The rearrangement links TRBV11-3 to TRBJ2-1; perhaps TRBD1 as D (7 bases). This CDR3 is 15 amino acids long. Trimming took off 1 base at V and 6 bases at J, with 13 bases between the two ends. The germline CDR1 and CDR2 sequences are SGHNT and YENEEA. The CDR3 protein is CASSLASGGLNEQFF. The DNA for the CDR3 is TGTGCCAGCAGCTTAGCTTCAGGGGGGCTCAATGAGCAGTTCTTC.

The V gene is TRBV30, the J gene TRBJ1-4; 9 bases align to TRBD1. There are 16 residues in the CDR3. Germline trimming cut 3 bases from V and 3 bases from J; bases unmatched to any gene: 8. The V gene's germline CDR1 is GTSNPN and CDR2 SVGIG (reference sequence). Here the CDR3 reads CAWSRGTGTSNEKLFF. The CDR3, as DNA: TGTGCCTGGAGCCGAGGGACAGGGACATCTAATGAAAAACTGTTTTTT.

V and J are TRBV11-3 and TRBJ2-2, with D unresolved. With 5 bases removed from V and 4 bases from J, the gap between germline ends came to 11 bases. Germline-derived CDR1 and CDR2 are SGHNT and YENEEA. This CDR3 is built from 14 residues. CDR3 sequence (DNA): TGTGCCAGCAGCCCCCGTATTCTCACCGGGGAGCTGTTTTTT. Encoded protein: CASSPRILTGELFF.

V is TRBV12-3 or TRBV12-4 and J is TRBJ2-3; maybe TRBD2 (5 bases). CDR3 size: 12 residues. The V end lost 6 bases, the J end lost 5 bases, and 9 bases lay between the germline ends. CDR3 nucleotide sequence: TGTGCCAGCAGAATCGGACTAGATACGCAGTATTTT. It yields the protein CASRIGLDTQYF.

This chain links TRBV6-5 with TRBJ1-1; 10 bases are shared with TRBD1. Germline V gene lookup returns CDR1 MNHEY and CDR2 SVGAGI. The V gene end was trimmed by 6 bases and the J gene end by 8 bases; junction bases not matched to a gene: 9. This CDR3 has 14 amino acids. Here the CDR3 reads CASSPSTGGWEAFF. DNA of the CDR3: TGTGCCAGCAGCCCATCGACAGGGGGCTGGGAAGCTTTCTTT.